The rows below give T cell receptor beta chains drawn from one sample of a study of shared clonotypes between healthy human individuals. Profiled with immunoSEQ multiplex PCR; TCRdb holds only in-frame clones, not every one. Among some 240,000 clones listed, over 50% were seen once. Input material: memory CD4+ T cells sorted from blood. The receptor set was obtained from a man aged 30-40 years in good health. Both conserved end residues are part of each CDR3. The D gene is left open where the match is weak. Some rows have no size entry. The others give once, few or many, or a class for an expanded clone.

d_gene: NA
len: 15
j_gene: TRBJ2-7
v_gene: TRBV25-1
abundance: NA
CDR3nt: TGTGCCAGCGCTTCGGCGGGGACGGCGATTTACGAGCAGTACTTC
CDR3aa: CASASAGTAIYEQYF

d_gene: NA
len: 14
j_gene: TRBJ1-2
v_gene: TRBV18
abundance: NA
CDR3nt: TGTGCCAGCTCACCGACAGCCTCTAACTATGGCTACACCTTC
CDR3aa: CASSPTASNYGYTF

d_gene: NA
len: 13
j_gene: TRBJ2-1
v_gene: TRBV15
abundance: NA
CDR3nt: TGTGCCACCAGCAGAGTACCCCCTAATGAGCAGTTCTTC
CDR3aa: CATSRVPPNEQFF

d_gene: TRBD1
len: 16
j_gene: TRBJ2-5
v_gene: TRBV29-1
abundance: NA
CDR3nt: TGCAGCGTTGTCTTCTTTACGGGACAGGGGGCACCTACCCAGTACTTC
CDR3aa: CSVVFFTGQGAPTQYF

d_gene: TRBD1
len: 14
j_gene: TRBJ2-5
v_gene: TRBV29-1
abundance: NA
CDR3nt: TGCAGCGGACTGACAGGGGGGAAATCGGAGACCCAGTACTTC
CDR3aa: CSGLTGGKSETQYF

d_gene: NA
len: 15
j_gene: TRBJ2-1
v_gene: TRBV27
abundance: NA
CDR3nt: TGTGCCAGCAGTTTTGAACGGGAGCTCTACAATGAGCAGTTCTTC
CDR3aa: CASSFERELYNEQFF

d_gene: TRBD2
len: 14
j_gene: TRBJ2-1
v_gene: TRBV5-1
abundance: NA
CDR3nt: TGCGCCAGCAGCTTGGGCGGGAGGGACAATGAGCAGTTCTTC
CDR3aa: CASSLGGRDNEQFF

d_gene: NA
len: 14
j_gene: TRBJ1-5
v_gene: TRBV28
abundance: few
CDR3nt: TGTGCCAGCAACAGGGTGAGGGTCCATCAGCCCCAGCATTTT
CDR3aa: CASNRVRVHQPQHF

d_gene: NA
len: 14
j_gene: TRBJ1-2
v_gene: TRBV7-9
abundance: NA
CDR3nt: TGTGCCAGCGGGCCGTCCTCAGGGGCAGGTGGCTACACCTTC
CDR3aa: CASGPSSGAGGYTF

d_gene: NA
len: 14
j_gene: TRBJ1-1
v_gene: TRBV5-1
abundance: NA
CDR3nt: TGCGCCAGCAGACCCGAGACAGGAAACACTGAAGCTTTCTTT
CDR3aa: CASRPETGNTEAFF

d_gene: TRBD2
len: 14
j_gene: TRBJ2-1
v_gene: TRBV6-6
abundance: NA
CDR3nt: TGTGCCAGCAGTTTTACGGGAGGATCCAATGAGCAGTTCTTC
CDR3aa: CASSFTGGSNEQFF

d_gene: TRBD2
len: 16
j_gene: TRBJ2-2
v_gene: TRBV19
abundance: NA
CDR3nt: TGTGCCAGTAGTCCACACCCGGGACTAGCGTCCGGGGAGCTGTTTTTT
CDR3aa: CASSPHPGLASGELFF

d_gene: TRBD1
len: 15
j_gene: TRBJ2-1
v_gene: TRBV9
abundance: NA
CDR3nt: TGTGCCAGCAGCGTGGGGACAGGCACTTACAATGAGCAGTTCTTC
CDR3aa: CASSVGTGTYNEQFF

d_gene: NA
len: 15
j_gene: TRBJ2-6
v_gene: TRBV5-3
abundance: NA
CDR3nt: TGTGCCAGAAGCGAACCCACGTCTGGGGCCAACGTCCTGACTTTC
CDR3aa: CARSEPTSGANVLTF

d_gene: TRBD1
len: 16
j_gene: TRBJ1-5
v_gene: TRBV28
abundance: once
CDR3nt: TGTGCCAGCAGTTCCGGGACAGGGTTTTCCAATCAGCCCCAGCATTTT
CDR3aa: CASSSGTGFSNQPQHF

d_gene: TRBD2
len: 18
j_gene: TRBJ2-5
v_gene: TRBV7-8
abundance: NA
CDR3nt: TGTGCCAGCAGCCCCGGGACTAGCGGGAGGATGGCACAAGAGACCCAGTACTTC
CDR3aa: CASSPGTSGRMAQETQYF

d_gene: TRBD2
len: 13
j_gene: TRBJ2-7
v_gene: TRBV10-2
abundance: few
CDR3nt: TGCGCCAGCGGGGGTCGGGAGGGCGGCGAGCAGTACTTC
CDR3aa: CASGGREGGEQYF

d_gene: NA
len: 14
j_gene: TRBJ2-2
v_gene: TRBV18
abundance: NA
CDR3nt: TGTGCCAGCTCACCACCAGATAGCACCGGGGAGCTGTTTTTT
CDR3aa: CASSPPDSTGELFF

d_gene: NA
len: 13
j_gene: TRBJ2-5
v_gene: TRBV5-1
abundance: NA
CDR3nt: TGCGCCACCACGGGCACCAACCAAGAGACCCAGTACTTC
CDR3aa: CATTGTNQETQYF

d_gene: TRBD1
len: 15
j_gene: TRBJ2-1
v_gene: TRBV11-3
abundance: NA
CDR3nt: TGTGCCAGCAGCTTAGAAGGGACAGGGTTTCACGAGCAGTTCTTC
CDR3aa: CASSLEGTGFHEQFF

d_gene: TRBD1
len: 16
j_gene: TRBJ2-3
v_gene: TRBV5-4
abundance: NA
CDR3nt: TGTGCCAGCAGCTTTCCGAGACAGGGGATTCCAGATACGCAGTATTTT
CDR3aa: CASSFPRQGIPDTQYF

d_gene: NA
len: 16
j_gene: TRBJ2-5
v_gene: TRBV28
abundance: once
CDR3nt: TGTGCCAGCAGTTTATCTCCGTTAGAAAGCCAAGAGACCCAGTACTTC
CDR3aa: CASSLSPLESQETQYF

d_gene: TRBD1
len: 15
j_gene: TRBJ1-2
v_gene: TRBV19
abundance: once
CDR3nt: TGTGCCAGTAGTATAGTCCGGGACAGGGGGCTCGGCTACACCTTC
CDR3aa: CASSIVRDRGLGYTF

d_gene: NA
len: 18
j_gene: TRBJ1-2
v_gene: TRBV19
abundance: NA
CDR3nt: TGTGCCAGTCAGACGAAACAGGACTATTCCTCCTCTAACTATGGCTACACCTTC
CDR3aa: CASQTKQDYSSSNYGYTF

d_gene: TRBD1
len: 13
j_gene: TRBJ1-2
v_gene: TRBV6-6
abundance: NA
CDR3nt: TGTGCCAGCAACCCAAGGGGGCGACTTGGCTACACCTTC
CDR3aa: CASNPRGRLGYTF

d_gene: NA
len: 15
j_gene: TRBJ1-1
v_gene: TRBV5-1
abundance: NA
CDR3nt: TGCGCCAGCAGCTTGTTGGGGGAATTGAACACTGAAGCTTTCTTT
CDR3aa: CASSLLGELNTEAFF

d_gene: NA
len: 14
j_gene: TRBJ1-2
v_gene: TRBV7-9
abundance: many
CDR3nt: TGTGCCAGCAGCCGGGGGCGCCTGGACTATGGCTACACCTTC
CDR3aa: CASSRGRLDYGYTF

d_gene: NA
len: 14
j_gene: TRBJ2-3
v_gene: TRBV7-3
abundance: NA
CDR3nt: TGTGCCAGCAGCCACCGGGGTACACCAGATACGCAGTATTTT
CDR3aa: CASSHRGTPDTQYF

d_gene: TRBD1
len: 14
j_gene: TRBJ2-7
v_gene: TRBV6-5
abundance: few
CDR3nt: TGTGCCAGCAGAGGGACAGCAACATCCTACGAGCAGTACTTC
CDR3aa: CASRGTATSYEQYF

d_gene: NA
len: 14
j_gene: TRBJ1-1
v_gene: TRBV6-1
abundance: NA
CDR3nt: TGTGCCAGCAGTGAAGGATGGGCACACACTGAAGCTTTCTTT
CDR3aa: CASSEGWAHTEAFF

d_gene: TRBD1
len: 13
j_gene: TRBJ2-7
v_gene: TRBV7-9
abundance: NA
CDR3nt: TGTGCCAGCAGCTTTAGACAGGGAGACGAGCAGTACTTC
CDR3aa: CASSFRQGDEQYF

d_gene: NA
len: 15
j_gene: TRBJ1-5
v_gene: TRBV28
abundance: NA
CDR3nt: TGTGCCAGCAGTTTTTCCGGGCTCAGCAATCAGCCCCAGCATTTT
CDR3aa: CASSFSGLSNQPQHF

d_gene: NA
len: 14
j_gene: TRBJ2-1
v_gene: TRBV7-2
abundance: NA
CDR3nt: TGTGCCAGCAGCTTGGGCCCCGGGGAAGAAGGGCAGTTCTTC
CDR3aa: CASSLGPGEEGQFF

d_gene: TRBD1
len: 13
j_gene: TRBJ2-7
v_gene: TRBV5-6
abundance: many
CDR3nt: TGTGCCAGCACCCGGGACAGGCTCCACGAGCAGTACTTC
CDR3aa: CASTRDRLHEQYF

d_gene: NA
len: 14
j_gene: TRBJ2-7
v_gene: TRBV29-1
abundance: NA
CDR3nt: TGCAGCGTTATGGGAAATCTGAGGTACGGCGAGCAGTACTTC
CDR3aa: CSVMGNLRYGEQYF

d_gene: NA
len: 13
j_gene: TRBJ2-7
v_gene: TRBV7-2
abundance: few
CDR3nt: TGTGCCAGCAGCATTAGTATGGGTTACGAGCAGTACTTC
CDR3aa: CASSISMGYEQYF

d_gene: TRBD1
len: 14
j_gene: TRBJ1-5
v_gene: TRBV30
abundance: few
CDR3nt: TGTGCCTGGTCCGGGACAGGGGACGGTCAGCCCCAGCATTTT
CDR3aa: CAWSGTGDGQPQHF

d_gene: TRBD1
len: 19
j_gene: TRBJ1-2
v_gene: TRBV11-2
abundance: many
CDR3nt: TGTGCCAGCAGCTCAACGGGGCGGGGACAGGGTGGTCCTAACTATGGCTACACCTTC
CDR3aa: CASSSTGRGQGGPNYGYTF

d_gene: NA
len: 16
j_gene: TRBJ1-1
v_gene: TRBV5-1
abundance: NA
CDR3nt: TGCGCCAGCAGCTTGGCAGGGGCCGGTACGAACACTGAAGCTTTCTTT
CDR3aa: CASSLAGAGTNTEAFF

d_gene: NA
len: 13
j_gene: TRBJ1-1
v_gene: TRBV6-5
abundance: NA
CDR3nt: TGTGCCAGTTTCAAGGGGGTATTCACTGAAGCTTTCTTT
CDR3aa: CASFKGVFTEAFF

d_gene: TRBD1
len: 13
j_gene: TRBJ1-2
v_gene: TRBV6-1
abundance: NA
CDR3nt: TGTGCCAGCAAACAGGGGGTAACGGGTGGCTACACCTTC
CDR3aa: CASKQGVTGGYTF

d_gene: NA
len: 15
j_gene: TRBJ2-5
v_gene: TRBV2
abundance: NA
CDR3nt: TGTGCCAGCAAAAAGGGGGAGGATCCTATCCAGACCCAGTACTTC
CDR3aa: CASKKGEDPIQTQYF

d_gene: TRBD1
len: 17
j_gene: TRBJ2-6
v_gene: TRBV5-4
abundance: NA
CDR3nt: TGTGCCAGCAGCACACGACAGGGGGCTTCCGGGGCCAACGTCCTGACTTTC
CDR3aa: CASSTRQGASGANVLTF

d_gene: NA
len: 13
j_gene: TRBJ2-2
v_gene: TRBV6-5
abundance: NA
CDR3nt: TGTGCCAGCACCGAAAATGCGGCCGGGGAGCTGTTTTTT
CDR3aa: CASTENAAGELFF